This TCR beta chain was sequenced during a study of control samples from healthy donors and cancer patients. Sequenced by immunoSEQ multiplex PCR; TCRdb stores in-frame clones only, minus some. The sample holds some 150,000 clones, approximately 94% seen once. The CDR3 consists of 15 residues. Germline CDR1 MNHEY, CDR2 SVGAGI. Trimming stripped 6 bases from V and 6 bases from J, with 17 bases between. This clone appeared once. The receptor was isolated from a man between 60 and 75 years old with colorectal cancer. This sequence joins TRBV6-5 and TRBJ1-4; maybe TRBD1 (5 bases). Sequencing was carried out using PBMCs. CDR3 nucleotide sequence: TGTGCCAGCAGAAGATGGGACGTAGGAGATGAAAAACTGTTTTTT. Translating gives CASRRWDVGDEKLFF.